This T cell receptor (beta chain) was identified during a study of T cells in Graves' hyperthyroidism and ophthalmopathy. Whole-study context: Any treatment followed the collection of peripheral blood at initial diagnosis.

The investigators amplified TCR beta CDR3 regions from RNA transcripts. HTBI primers drove first-round RT-PCR of the TCR CDR3. Using its own MiXCR run on the multiplex PCR reads, TCRdb lists one record per CDR3 protein. Of around 390,000 distinct CDR3 sequences in the sample, 13% to 15% were seen once. The germline CDR1 and CDR2 sequences are MDHEN and SYDVKM. Trimming removed 2 bases at V and 4 bases at J, with 14 bases between. This CDR3 spans 15 amino acids. Patients were excluded for uncontrolled infection, other autoimmune disease, pregnancy or lactation. Cells are PBMCs isolated from around 10 ml of fresh blood.

Material: blood. The chain carries TRBV28 and TRBJ1-2; D gene uncertain. This TCR was recovered from a woman aged 25-40 years with Graves' ophthalmopathy. CDR3 sequence (DNA): TGTGCCAGCAGTTTAAGGGCCAGTTCTAGCTATGGCTACACCTTC. Residues: CASSLRASSSYGYTF.